This T cell receptor beta chain was captured in a study of blood T cell repertoires in COVID-19. Whole-study context: Acute-phase and convalescent COVID-19 samples originated in the United States, Italy and Spain. PBMCs, B-cell-depleted T cells, or T cells were the source of the cDNA or gDNA that made up the material.

In the authors' methods: Reference gene primer amplification gave estimated nucleated cell counts. TCRdb's table, derived via immunoSEQ multiplex PCR, lists solely in-frame clones and lacks some. The V and J calls and clone size were taken over from that table, and D and trimming were inferred from the DNA. Of hundreds of thousands of clones in the sample, roughly nine tenths are singletons; the top ten hold 6.5%. The CDR3 runs to 14 residues. The germline gives CDR1 KGHSH, CDR2 LQKENI. V lost 5 bases and J 5 bases, leaving 15 bases between the germline ends. A single count supports this clone. V usage is TRBV18 and J usage is TRBJ1-2, with D perhaps TRBD1 (6 bases). Sequencing was done on a sample of peripheral blood. The TCR sequence derives from a man aged 55 to 70 who had recovered from COVID-19. The CDR3 sequence: CASSKGDLSYGYTF. In DNA, the CDR3 is TGTGCCAGCTCAAAGGGGGACCTAAGTTATGGCTACACCTTC.